One TCR beta chain is described in this entry. The data were taken from a study of cytotoxic CD8 clonotypes in ibrutinib-treated CLL. Study-wide context: Partial responses totalled about 24 and complete responses 2; after median around 74 months, 14 remained remitted and approximately 12 progressed.

T cells were sequenced at a targeted depth of 1 in 200,000 to 1 in 1 million. TCRdb keeps only in-frame clones here, not all; method: immunoSEQ multiplex PCR. The sample holds about 74,000 clones, 80% seen once. The V end was cut by 6 bases, the J end by 7 bases, with 12 bases between. This CDR3 contains 12 residues. Germline CDR1 reads MNHEY; CDR2 reads SVGAGI. The chain combines TRBV6-5 with TRBJ2-5; D ambiguous. This material consisted of PBMCs, taken at disease progression, from a patient treated with ibrutinib. The receptor was derived from a human donor with chronic lymphocytic leukemia. The CDR3 DNA reads as TGTGCCAGCAGCCCCCTAAAAGGGACCCAGTACTTC. Its translation: CASSPLKGTQYF.